A single sample is the source of the 22 T cell receptor beta chains below, sequenced in a study of glioma-infiltrating T cells. TCR alpha and beta CDR3 regions were amplified from RNA using iRepertoire nested multiplex PCR. In TCRdb, the multiplex PCR reads were re-called with MiXCR into one record per CDR3 protein. The table has around 350,000 distinct CDR3 sequences, around 38% seen once. The sample was glioma tissue, nonneoplastic brain tissue, or PBMCs (not recorded which). Source of these receptors: a human donor with low-grade glioma or glioblastoma, undergoing nonglioma brain surgery, or in good health (not recorded which).

As to this clonotype: It may be a read error: a sequence one base away is much more abundant. The conserved phenylalanine or tryptophan is not found at the CDR3 terminus, so this likely reflects a read error. V and J are TRBV28 and TRBJ1-2; D not certain. The length of the CDR3 is 14 residues. The germline CDR1 and CDR2 sequences are MDHEN and SYDVKM. Trimming shortened V by 1 base and J by 2 bases, and 8 bases separated the two germline ends. CDR3 sequence (DNA): TGTGCCAGCAGTTTATTGGGCAGCAACTATGGCTACACCTAC. Its protein is CASSLLGSNYGYTY.

J is TRBJ2-6 and V is TRBV6-5; no clear D gene. The length of the CDR3 is 16 residues. Trimming took off 2 bases at V and 4 bases at J, with 12 bases between the two ends. Germline values: CDR1 MNHEY, CDR2 SVGAGI. DNA of the CDR3: TGTGCCAGCAGTTACGAGGTCCCCTCCGGGGCCAACGTCCTGACTTTC. It codes for CASSYEVPSGANVLTF.

A word on this clonotype: One end of the junction varies from germline; a read error may be responsible. The rearrangement links TRBV20-1 to TRBJ2-7; tentative D call: TRBD2 (5 bases). The V gene's germline CDR1 is DFQATT and CDR2 SNEGSKA (reference sequence). The CDR3 covers 12 residues. This CDR3 reads CSAPPAGYEQCF. The CDR3 nucleotides read TGCAGTGCCCCTCCCGCGGGCTACGAGCAGTGCTTC.

The chain is built from TRBV28 and TRBJ2-7; 9 nucleotides line up with TRBD2. V lost 5 bases and J lost 0; bases outside the gene matches: 20. This CDR3 is built from 20 residues. Germline CDR1 is MDHEN and CDR2 is SYDVKM. The CDR3 region has the DNA TGTGCCAGCAGTGGAACAGGGATCTCGTCTAGCGGGGACCGCTCCTACGAGCAGTACTTC. Translated, it gives CASSGTGISSSGDRSYEQYF.

The rearrangement joins TRBV7-2 to TRBJ2-1, with a weak D call TRBD2 (6 bases). This CDR3 comprises 17 residues. The germline V and J ends were trimmed by 5 bases and 8 bases, with 25 bases remaining between them. The germline CDR1 and CDR2 sequences are SGHTA and FQGNSA. CDR3 bases: TGTGCCAGCAGCATACCGGGAATAGCGGCCCTCTGGGATGAGCAGTTCTTC. Its translation: CASSIPGIAALWDEQFF.

Concerning this clonotype: This clone may be a read error of a much larger clone one base away. This sequence joins TRBV20-1 and TRBJ2-1; D not certain. The V gene's germline CDR1 is DFQATT and CDR2 SNEGSKA (reference sequence). The CDR3 covers 14 residues. The DNA of the CDR3 is TGCAGTGCTAGAGCTCCACTCTCCTACAATGAGCAGTTATTC. It is translated as CSARAPLSYNEQLF.

This clonotype has just a few counts. This rearrangement joins TRBV7-6 to TRBJ1-4; unclear D gene. Germline V gene data show CDR1 as SGHVS and CDR2 as FNYEAQ. The CDR3 is 14 amino acids. The V end was cut by 5 bases, the J end by 0 bases, with 7 bases between. CDR3 sequence (DNA): TGTGCCAGCAGCCAGAGCGCAACTAATGAAAAACTGTTTTTT. Protein product: CASSQSATNEKLFF.

Concerning this clonotype: This clone may be a read error of a much larger clone one base away. The genes are TRBV7-9 and TRBJ2-2; TRBD2 might be the D (8 bases). CDR3 length: 14 amino acids. The ends were cut back, 7 bases at V and 4 bases at J, with 13 bases in the middle. CDR1 is SEHNR, CDR2 FQNEAQ, per germline (reference sequence). The CDR3 region has the DNA TGTGCCAGCAACCGGGAGGGGGCCACCGGGGAGCTGTTTTTT. Translation: CASNREGATGELFF.

V usage is TRBV24-1 and J usage is TRBJ1-1; TRBD1 aligns across 7 bases. The CDR3 has 15 residues. J was trimmed by 4 bases and V by 3 bases; bases with no gene match: 7. Germline CDR1 KGHDR, CDR2 SFDVKD. CDR3 DNA: TGTGCCACCAGTGATCCCGCGACAGGGAGCACTGAAGCTTTCTTT. The encoded protein is CATSDPATGSTEAFF.

This clonotype appeared a few times. V gene TRBV7-9 combines with J gene TRBJ1-2, with TRBD1 as a possible D gene (6 bases). The CDR3 sequence is 15 residues long. Germline V gene sequence: CDR1 SEHNR, CDR2 FQNEAQ (reference sequence). Trimming took 0 bases from V and 4 from J, leaving 12 bases between them. The CDR3 sequence is CASSLASGTTYGYTF. In DNA, the CDR3 is TGTGCCAGCAGCTTAGCATCCGGGACAACCTATGGCTACACCTTC.

This clonotype was seen repeatedly, ten times or more. The J gene is TRBJ1-3, the V gene TRBV27; no definite D call. The CDR3 loop spans 15 amino acids. Germline V gene data show CDR1 as MNHEY and CDR2 as SMNVEV (reference sequence). The germline V and J ends were trimmed by 4 bases and 0 bases, with 10 bases remaining between them. CDR3 bases: TGTGCCAGCAGTTCCGGGATCTACTCTGGAAACACCATATATTTT. Amino acid sequence: CASSSGIYSGNTIYF.

The chain employs TRBV15 and TRBJ2-6, with 7 bases matching TRBD1. The germline V gene encodes CDR1 LNHNV and CDR2 YYDKDF (reference sequence). Unmatched junction bases numbered 10, after V lost 0 bases and J lost 5 bases. This CDR3 is built from 18 residues. The CDR3, as DNA: TGTGCCACCAGCAGAGACCTCATACGACAGGGCTGGGCCAACGTCCTGACTTTC. Protein: CATSRDLIRQGWANVLTF.

The chain employs TRBV20-1 and TRBJ2-5; TRBD1 might be the D (5 bases). CDR1 is DFQATT, CDR2 SNEGSKA, per germline (reference sequence). The V and J ends lost 7 bases and 13 bases respectively, with 16 bases between them. The CDR3 contains 10 residues. The CDR3 DNA reads TGCAGTGGGGGTGGGGCGGTCCCGTACTTC. Its protein product is CSGGGAVPYF.

This clonotype has at least ten counts. This CDR3 is CASSEVGQGHQPQHF. DNA of the CDR3: TGTGCCAGCAGTGAAGTGGGCCAGGGCCATCAGCCCCAGCATTTT. The gene calls are TRBV6-1 and TRBJ1-5; possible D gene TRBD1, 5 bases. V lost 1 base and J 5 bases, leaving 12 bases between the germline ends. This CDR3 region has 15 residues. CDR1 is MNHNS and CDR2 is SASEGT in the germline V gene.

In its sample, this clonotype was seen many times. The V call is TRBV20-1, the J call TRBJ1-6; unclear D gene. The CDR3 has 11 residues. V gave up 4 bases and J gave up 7 bases, with 5 bases separating them. CDR1 and CDR2 from the germline V gene are DFQATT and SNEGSKA (reference sequence). The CDR3 DNA is TGCAGTGCTATGGGGAATTCACCCCTCCACTTT. Protein product: CSAMGNSPLHF.

Worth noting for this clonotype: One junction end disagrees with the germline gene, perhaps due to a read error. The chain is built from TRBV7-9 and TRBJ1-4; TRBD1 is a possible D gene (5 bases). Germline values: CDR1 SEHNR, CDR2 FQNEAQ (reference sequence). The CDR3 length is 15 residues. The CDR3 nucleotides are TGTGCCAGCAGCTTAGTGGGGGGACCTAATGAAAAAATGTTTTTT. Protein product: CASSLVGGPNEKMFF.

The CDR3 loop is CASSRSRTDTQYF. For the CDR3, the DNA is TGTGCCAGCAGCCGATCTAGAACAGATACGCAGTATTTT. The chain is built from TRBV4-2 and TRBJ2-3; D not certain. Per germline, CDR1 LGHNA and CDR2 YNFKEQ. This CDR3 region has 13 residues. V lost 4 bases to trimming and J lost 3 bases, with 8 bases between them.

This clonotype was picked up many times. V usage is TRBV28 and J usage is TRBJ2-6, with TRBD2 as a possible D gene (5 bases). The ends were cut back, 4 bases at V and 2 bases at J, with 12 bases in the middle. CDR3 length: 16 amino acids. Germline V CDR1 and CDR2: MDHEN, SYDVKM. CDR3 coding DNA: TGTGCCAGCAGTTCACCCGGGATAGCTGGGGCCAACGTCCTGACTTTC. Encoded protein: CASSSPGIAGANVLTF.

This clonotype was counted ten times or more. This chain connects TRBV6-2 or TRBV6-3 to TRBJ1-1; 9 bases fit TRBD1. This CDR3 spans 14 amino acids. Germline V gene data show CDR1 as MNHEY and CDR2 as SVGEGT. The V and J ends lost 6 bases and 4 bases, in that order; junction bases with no gene match: 6. CDR3 amino acids: CASRDRGGPTEAFF. The CDR3 DNA reads TGTGCCAGCAGGGACAGGGGTGGTCCCACTGAAGCTTTCTTT.

The chain carries TRBV20-1 and TRBJ2-5, with D tentatively TRBD1 or TRBD2 (5 bases each). Germline CDR1 is DFQATT and CDR2 is SNEGSKA (reference sequence). The CDR3 extends over 15 amino acids. V dropped 0 bases and J dropped 2 bases, with 13 bases sitting between them. CDR3 bases: TGCAGTGCTAGAGACAGGGTGAGGGGACAAGAGACCCAGTACTTC. This codes for CSARDRVRGQETQYF.

This clonotype showed up many times. The chain is built from TRBV7-9 and TRBJ1-5; D perhaps matches TRBD1 (5 bases). V was clipped by 5 bases and J by 4 bases, with 9 bases between them. This CDR3 has 13 residues. The germline CDR1 and CDR2 sequences are SEHNR and FQNEAQ (reference sequence). The CDR3 DNA follows: TGTGCCAGCAGCCGGGACGGGAATCAGCCCCAGCATTTT. This gives the protein CASSRDGNQPQHF.

On this clonotype itself: One base away lies a much larger clone, so this may be a sequencing read error. V is TRBV20-1 and J is TRBJ1-1; TRBD1 is a possible D gene (5 bases). The CDR3 runs 14 residues. CDR1 is DFQATT, CDR2 SNEGSKA, per germline (reference sequence). Trimming cost V 6 bases and J 1 base, with 15 bases left between them. Written as DNA, the CDR3 is TGCAGTGCGGATCAGGGTCTCGCGAACACTGAAGCTTTCTTT. Its protein product is CSADQGLANTEAFF.